Following are 18 T cell receptor beta chains from one sample sequenced in a study of spatial heterogeneity in lung cancer (dated by TCRdb to about 2019). Library generation was performed with 5' RACE. Data came from a NextSeq 500. The public reads were run again by TCRdb, first through fastp at Q25 and then through MiXCR, and only productive beta chains were kept. Every distinct CDR3 protein forms one entry, paired with its most common genes and DNA. Counted in this sample were around 63,000 distinct CDR3 sequences; 6.3% of them appeared once. The ten largest clones represent approximately 15% of the sample. The time point label corresponds to: sample taken at primary tumor resection. The material was PBMCs, obtained at surgery. The source is a female donor with early-stage non-small cell lung cancer.

The table lists this clonotype with a few counts. This chain's CDR3 is CASSQGRGQYQPQHF. Here the CDR3 DNA reads TGTGCCAGCAGCCAAGGTCGCGGCCAGTATCAGCCCCAGCATTTT. The chain uses TRBV3-1 and TRBJ1-5; no definite D call. CDR3 length: 15 residues. Germline V gene lookup returns CDR1 LGHDT and CDR2 YNNKEL (reference sequence). Trimming took off 1 base at V and 5 bases at J, with 12 bases between the two ends.

In this sample, this clonotype turned up a few times. This chain connects TRBV4-1 to TRBJ2-1; 11 nucleotides line up with TRBD2. The CDR3 sequence is 15 residues long. The J segment lost 7 bases and the V segment lost 0 bases, leaving 2 bases of the junction unmatched. Germline assignment: CDR1 MGHRA and CDR2 YSYEKL. CDR3 region: CASSQELAGVNEQFF. The CDR3 nucleotides are TGCGCCAGCAGCCAAGAACTAGCGGGAGTTAATGAGCAGTTCTTC.

This clonotype was counted ten times or more. The chain employs TRBV7-8 and TRBJ2-4, with 13 bases lining up with TRBD2. This CDR3 region has 20 residues. The germline V gene has CDR1 SGHVS and CDR2 FQNEAQ. J gave up 5 bases and V 5 bases, and 18 bases lay outside the gene matches. CDR3 DNA: TGTGCCAGCAGCGTATCCCGAAGGACTAGCGGGAGAGAGGGGGAAAACATTCAGTACTTC. It is translated as CASSVSRRTSGREGENIQYF.

This clonotype was counted many times. The chain's CDR3 is CASSPDGLWTEAFF. The CDR3 coding sequence is TGTGCCAGCAGCCCGGACGGTCTTTGGACTGAAGCTTTCTTT. The chain employs TRBV3-1 and TRBJ1-1; D is uncertain. The germline gives CDR1 LGHDT, CDR2 YNNKEL (reference sequence). V was pared by 4 bases and J by 5 bases, with 14 bases between. The CDR3 runs 14 residues.

This clonotype showed up many times. CDR3 residues: CSASSVSEESVRAFF. As DNA, the CDR3 is TGCAGTGCTAGTTCGGTTTCTGAGGAGTCGGTTCGAGCTTTCTTT. This sequence joins TRBV20-1 and TRBJ1-1, with no clear D. Trimming stripped 3 bases from V and 10 bases from J, with 24 bases between. CDR1 is DFQATT and CDR2 is SNEGSKA in the germline V gene (reference sequence). The CDR3 covers 15 residues.

This sequence joins TRBV29-1 and TRBJ1-3, with a weak D call TRBD1 (6 bases). The ends were cut back, 6 bases at V and 0 bases at J, with 15 bases in the middle. CDR3 length: 15 residues. CDR1 is SQVTM and CDR2 is ANQGSEA in the germline V gene. The CDR3 DNA is TGCAGCGTGGCAACAGGGCTGAACTCTGGAAACACCATATATTTT. Encoded protein: CSVATGLNSGNTIYF.

The sample holds a few counts of this clonotype. CDR3 loop: CASSVGTLGGETQYF. The CDR3 DNA reads as TGTGCCAGCAGCGTAGGAACCCTCGGTGGAGAGACCCAGTACTTC. The chain joins TRBV9 to TRBJ2-5; D is ambiguous. The CDR3 contains 15 residues. The ends were cut back, 0 bases at V and 4 bases at J, with 13 bases in the middle. In germline, CDR1 is SGDLS, CDR2 YYNGEE.

The chain links TRBV27 to TRBJ1-1, with 8 bases that match TRBD1. Germline V gene lookup returns CDR1 MNHEY and CDR2 SMNVEV (reference sequence). Trimming cost V 4 bases and J 4 bases; bases outside gene matches: 14. The CDR3 is 17 residues long. CDR3: CASSSYWGQEGSTEAFF. As DNA, the CDR3 is TGTGCCAGCAGTTCCTATTGGGGACAGGAGGGGAGCACTGAAGCTTTCTTT.

This clonotype was recorded many times. The chain has TRBV12-3 or TRBV12-4 and TRBJ2-5, with a tentative D call TRBD1 (6 bases). The CDR3 has 15 amino acids. Trimming left V 4 bases short and J 2 bases short, with 14 bases between. CDR3 residues: CASSSPGRGQETQYF. Written as DNA, the CDR3 is TGTGCCAGCAGTTCCCCCGGAAGGGGGCAAGAGACCCAGTACTTC.

This clonotype ranks as medium-sized. The V and J genes are TRBV3-1 and TRBJ2-1; D possibly uses TRBD1 or TRBD2 (5 bases each). V lost 10 bases and J 6 bases, leaving 19 bases between the germline ends. The CDR3 runs to 14 residues. Germline loops: CDR1 LGHDT, CDR2 YNNKEL (reference sequence). Here the CDR3 DNA reads TGTGCCACCCAGTTGGGACGGGGCAGCAATGAGCAGTTCTTC. It encodes CATQLGRGSNEQFF.

This clonotype has ten or more counts. V gene TRBV19 combines with J gene TRBJ2-1, with a tentative D call TRBD1 (6 bases). The V end was cut by 2 bases, the J end by 6 bases, with 11 bases between. In germline, CDR1 is LNHDA, CDR2 SQIVND (reference sequence). This CDR3 contains 14 residues. The CDR3 DNA reads TGTGCCAGTAGTATAAGGACAGCCCTCAATGAGCAGTTCTTC. It specifies CASSIRTALNEQFF.

This clonotype has at least ten counts. The chain links TRBV28 to TRBJ2-5, with D perhaps being TRBD1 or TRBD2 (5 bases each). V shed 4 bases and J shed 5 bases, with 8 bases lying between them. This CDR3 has 12 residues. Germline values: CDR1 MDHEN, CDR2 SYDVKM. CDR3 DNA: TGTGCCAGCAGTTCGGGGCCTGAGACCCAGTACTTC. Amino acids: CASSSGPETQYF.

A remark on this clonotype: One junction end does not reproduce the germline sequence, and a read error may be involved. The chain employs TRBV30 and TRBJ1-4, with D maybe TRBD1 (5 bases). The CDR3 contains 13 residues. From germline, CDR1 is GTSNPN and CDR2 SVGIG (reference sequence). CDR3 protein: CAWTPNPGPPSDF. The CDR3 DNA follows: TGTGCCTGGACTCCAAATCCGGGACCCCCCAGCGATTTT.

This clonotype was counted at least ten times. V and J are TRBV7-2 and TRBJ2-1; no clear D gene. The CDR3 extends over 14 amino acids. The germline V gene encodes CDR1 SGHTA and CDR2 FQGNSA. V lost 4 bases and J 3 bases, leaving 10 bases between the germline ends. CDR3: CASSWAESYNEQFF. For the CDR3, the DNA is TGTGCCAGCAGCTGGGCGGAGAGCTACAATGAGCAGTTCTTC.

This clonotype occurred many times. This chain connects TRBV12-3 or TRBV12-4 to TRBJ2-1; TRBD1 or TRBD2 may be the D gene (5 bases each). The V end was cut by 2 bases, the J end by 4 bases, with 12 bases between. The CDR3 runs to 15 residues. The CDR3 region is CASSLLREKYNEQFF. CDR3 DNA: TGTGCCAGCAGTTTACTCAGGGAGAAATACAATGAGCAGTTCTTC.

This clonotype was picked up a small number of times. This chain joins TRBV11-2 and TRBJ1-4; TRBD1 might be the D (5 bases). Germline V lookup: CDR1 SGHAT, CDR2 FQNNGV. This CDR3 spans 17 amino acids. Trimming shortened V by 3 bases and J by 5 bases, and 19 bases separated the two germline ends. The CDR3 region is CASSFGAAGLLNEKLFF. CDR3 bases: TGTGCCAGCAGCTTTGGGGCTGCAGGCCTACTAAATGAAAAACTGTTTTTT.

This clonotype showed up just a few times. V gene TRBV4-1 combines with J gene TRBJ1-6; TRBD1 agrees at 10 bases. Trimming cost V 1 base and J 9 bases; bases outside gene matches: 3. The CDR3 sequence is 15 residues long. Germline V CDR1 and CDR2: MGHRA, YSYEKL. CDR3 region: CASSQAGTGVSPLHF. CDR3 coding DNA: TGCGCCAGCAGCCAAGCCGGGACAGGGGTTTCACCCCTCCACTTT.

This clonotype was seen at least ten times. The rearrangement uses TRBV28 and TRBJ2-3; 8 bases fit TRBD2. Germline CDR1 and CDR2: MDHEN and SYDVKM. Trimming removed 4 bases from V and 2 bases from J; junction bases left unmatched: 8. The CDR3 length is 16 residues. CDR3 sequence reads: CASSWPPGGPTDTQYF. The CDR3 DNA reads TGTGCCAGCAGTTGGCCCCCGGGAGGGCCCACAGATACGCAGTATTTT.